This T cell receptor beta chain was recorded in a study of Ad26.COV2.S vaccination and SARS-CoV-2 variants. Study summary: Dosing was one shot or two shots 56 days apart.

The table came from immunoSEQ multiplex PCR; TCRdb's copy has only in-frame clones and leaves some out. Among about 350,000 clones listed, about 88% were seen once. This clone was counted only a few times. Specified treatment: some 20 received Ad26.COV2.S at low or high dose, single or two shots; about 5 received placebo; per-sample allocation not given. All samples were drawn on day 63, counting from the first vaccine or placebo injection. Ad26.COV2.S expressed prefusion-stabilized spike from the original Wuhan strain. This specimen consisted of peripheral blood, obtained in a trial of Ad26.COV2.S vaccine versus placebo. This sequence originates from a person aged 18-65 years who received the Ad26.COV2.S COVID-19 vaccine or a placebo.

The CDR3 DNA follows: TGTGCCAGCAGCTTAGGTAGCGGAGCCTACGAGCAGTACTTC. This encodes CASSLGSGAYEQYF. The rearrangement uses TRBV5-6 and TRBJ2-7; tentative D call: TRBD2 (6 bases). CDR3 length: 14 residues. CDR1 is SGHDT and CDR2 is YYEEEE in the germline V gene. Trimming cost V 2 bases and J 2 bases, with 11 bases left between them.